The TCR beta chain under discussion was sequenced for a study of blood T cells in healthy people across ages. A few counts support this clonotype. Its target is not known. For the second PCR, which ran for about 7 to 11 cycles, a sample-barcoded 5' primer and a J-beta primer mix were used. Every single cDNA molecule received a tag from a template-switch adaptor with 12 random nucleotides. TCRdb used MiXCR to reprocess the 5' RACE reads, holding one entry per CDR3 protein. Here the sample spans around 800,000 distinct CDR3 sequences, about 46% being singletons. V lost 0 bases and J 0 bases, leaving 9 bases between the germline ends. CDR3 length: 16 amino acids. CDR1 and CDR2 from the germline V gene are LGHDT and YNNKEL (reference sequence). Study-wide results and caveats: Older age coincided with a roughly linear decline in TCR beta diversity per million T cells.

Specimen: blood. This clonotype was obtained from a man at least 80 years old in good health. The chain joins TRBV3-1 to TRBJ2-1, with a weak D call TRBD2 (5 bases). In DNA, the CDR3 is TGTGCCAGCAGCCAAGATCCTGGGAGCTCCTACAATGAGCAGTTCTTC. Residues: CASSQDPGSSYNEQFF.